This TCR beta chain stems from a study of lymphopenia after photon versus proton radiotherapy. By its share, this clone is medium-sized. This table comes from immunoSEQ multiplex PCR, and its TCRdb copy is limited to in-frame clones, with some not included. This table holds approximately 22,000 clones, nearly 85% found once. V was clipped by 2 bases and J by 1 base, with 9 bases between them. The germline CDR1 and CDR2 sequences are MNHEY and SMNVEV (reference sequence). The CDR3 runs 16 residues. The chain links TRBV27 to TRBJ2-6; D not resolved. The sample consisted of peripheral blood, taken from a patient treated with proton-based radiotherapy. The TCR sequence derives from a woman in her seventies with pancreatic cancer. The CDR3: CASSLGRKSGANVLTF. Here the CDR3 DNA reads TGTGCCAGCAGTTTAGGTCGTAAATCTGGGGCCAACGTCCTGACTTTC.